These 13 T cell receptor beta chains were all obtained from the same sample, sequenced in a study of T cell repertoires in cytomegalovirus infection. TCRdb ran MiXCR on the reads and lists one entry per CDR3 protein. The sample lists a few hundred thousand distinct CDR3 sequences, 17% occurring once. What was sequenced was CD8+ T cells from PBMCs. These TCRs come from a human donor in good health (CMV status not recorded). Some clones in this sample may be carry-over from other donors' samples.

CDR3 residues: CASRWKQGGNQPQHF. The CDR3 DNA sequence: TGTGCCAGTAGATGGAAGCAGGGCGGCAATCAGCCCCAGCATTTT. This chain uses TRBV19 with TRBJ1-5; weak D call: TRBD1 (5 bases). CDR1 and CDR2 from the germline V gene are LNHDA and SQIVND (reference sequence). Deletions cut 6 bases from V and 2 bases from J, with 14 bases between. The CDR3 runs to 15 residues.

CDR3 protein: CASRAGESGYWNIQYF. The CDR3 nucleotides read TGTGCCAGCAGAGCGGGGGAGTCGGGTTATTGGAACATTCAGTACTTC. This chain joins TRBV2 and TRBJ2-4, with 8 nucleotides matching TRBD2. V shed 6 bases, J shed 7 bases, and the junction held 14 bases outside the gene matches. Germline values: CDR1 SNHLY, CDR2 FYNNEI. The CDR3 is 16 amino acids.

V usage is TRBV10-2 and J usage is TRBJ2-3; D is possibly TRBD2 (6 bases). V was shortened by 7 bases and J by 6 bases, with 20 bases between the two germline ends. The CDR3 consists of 15 residues. Germline V gene sequence: CDR1 WSHSY, CDR2 SAAADI. The CDR3 region has the DNA TGCGCCAGCATCTCCGGGGGTTACCACGCGGATACGCAGTATTTT. Translating it yields CASISGGYHADTQYF.

This clonotype was detected many times. The chain employs TRBV7-9 and TRBJ2-7; D unclear. The germline V and J ends were trimmed by 5 bases and 0 bases, with 17 bases remaining between them. The CDR3 spans 16 residues. Germline V gives CDR1 SEHNR, CDR2 FQNEAQ (reference sequence). The DNA of the CDR3 is TGTGCCAGCAGCCCCCCAGGATTCCTATTCTCCTACGAGCAGTACTTC. This translates into CASSPPGFLFSYEQYF.

In its sample, this clonotype was seen once. This chain uses TRBV29-1 with TRBJ2-7; no clear D. Germline lookup yields CDR1 SQVTM and CDR2 ANQGSEA. The CDR3 length is 13 residues. V lost 4 bases to trimming and J lost 1 base, with 11 bases between them. The CDR3 spells CSVALSGSYEQYF. DNA for the CDR3: TGCAGCGTTGCCCTTTCCGGGTCCTACGAGCAGTACTTC.

The genes are TRBV7-9 and TRBJ2-1, with 8 bases identical to TRBD1. In germline, CDR1 is SEHNR, CDR2 FQNEAQ (reference sequence). V shed 4 bases, J shed 15 bases, and the junction held 8 bases outside the gene matches. The CDR3 consists of 12 residues. This CDR3 reads CASSSAPGGMFF. CDR3 bases: TGTGCCAGCAGCTCCGCACCAGGGGGCATGTTCTTC.

This chain joins TRBV6-5 and TRBJ2-1; no clear D. Per the germline V gene, CDR1 is MNHEY and CDR2 is SVGAGI. The CDR3 contains 13 residues. Between the trimmed V and J ends, which lost 5 bases and 7 bases, there was a span of 12 bases. Here the CDR3 DNA reads TGTGCCAGCAGTGTCTTTGGGGTTAATGAGCAGTTCTTC. Its protein is CASSVFGVNEQFF.

This clonotype was recorded many times. The chain is built from TRBV6-4 and TRBJ1-1, with D unclear. Germline values: CDR1 MRHNA, CDR2 SNTAGT. This CDR3 has 13 amino acids. V was trimmed by 0 bases and J by 2 bases, leaving 4 bases between them. For the CDR3, the DNA is TGTGCCAGCAGTGACTCGCTTAACACTGAAGCTTTCTTT. Residues: CASSDSLNTEAFF.

The chain recombines TRBV4-1 with TRBJ2-7, with D possibly being TRBD1 or TRBD2 (6 bases each). V lost 2 bases and J 4 bases, leaving 21 bases between the germline ends. CDR1 MGHRA and CDR2 YSYEKL come from the germline V gene. The CDR3 is made up of 17 amino acids. The DNA for the CDR3 is TGCGCCAGCAGCCAAATCGTCGGTCCGGGGGCGTCTTACGAGCAGTACTTC. As protein: CASSQIVGPGASYEQYF.

A few counts support this clonotype. The genes are TRBV28 and TRBJ2-5; 8 bases are a match to TRBD2. This CDR3 is 15 amino acids long. V lost 2 bases, J lost 3 bases, and 5 bases stayed unmatched. CDR1 and CDR2 (germline): MDHEN, SYDVKM. The CDR3 DNA sequence: TGTGCCAGCAGTTTAGCCGGGGGGGCTGAAGAGACCCAGTACTTC. It is translated as CASSLAGGAEETQYF.

This clonotype occurred a few times. This chain joins TRBV7-2 and TRBJ1-1; D is uncertain. Germline V gene lookup returns CDR1 SGHTA and CDR2 FQGNSA. Trimming cost V 3 bases and J 2 bases, with 37 bases left between them. The CDR3 contains 23 residues. CDR3 sequence reads: CASSFSPAAGSSHLVKDNTEAFF. CDR3 DNA sequence: TGTGCCAGCAGCTTTTCACCGGCGGCAGGAAGCAGCCACTTAGTAAAGGATAACACTGAAGCTTTCTTT. Complete variable domain (other parts from reference TRBV7-2 and TRBJ1-1): GAGVSQSPSNKVTEKGKDVELRCDPISGHTALYWYRQSLGQGLEFLIYFQGNSAPDKSGLPSDRFSAERTGGSVSTLTIQRTQQEDSAVYLCASSFSPAAGSSHLVKDNTEAFFGQGTRLTVV.

The chain couples TRBV2 to TRBJ2-7; TRBD1 matches at 9 bases. This CDR3 is built from 14 residues. Germline V gene lookup returns CDR1 SNHLY and CDR2 FYNNEI. V trimming: 10 bases; J trimming: 4 bases; junction bases outside the gene matches: 11. The CDR3 coding sequence is TGTGCCACCCACACCCGGGACAGGGAGTACGAGCAGTACTTC. It yields the protein CATHTRDREYEQYF.

There are many counts of this clonotype. Compared with germline, one end of the junction differs, possibly owing to a read error. Written as DNA, the CDR3 is TGTGCCAGCAGCTTAGATCGCGGGAGGGTGGACTTC. It is translated as CASSLDRGRVDF. V and J are TRBV7-8 and TRBJ2-7; the match to TRBD2 covers 9 bases. The V gene's germline CDR1 is SGHVS and CDR2 FQNEAQ. CDR3 length: 12 residues.